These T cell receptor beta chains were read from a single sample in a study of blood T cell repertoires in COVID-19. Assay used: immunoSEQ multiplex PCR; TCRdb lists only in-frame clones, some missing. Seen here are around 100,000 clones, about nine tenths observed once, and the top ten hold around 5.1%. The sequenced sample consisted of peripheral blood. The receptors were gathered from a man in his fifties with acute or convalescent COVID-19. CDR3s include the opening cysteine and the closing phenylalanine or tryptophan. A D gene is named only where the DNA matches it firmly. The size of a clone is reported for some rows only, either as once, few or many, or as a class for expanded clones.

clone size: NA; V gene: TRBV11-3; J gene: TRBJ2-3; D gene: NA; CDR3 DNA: TGTGCCAGCAGCTTAGCAGGGGGCACAGATACGCAGTATTTT; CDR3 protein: CASSLAGGTDTQYF
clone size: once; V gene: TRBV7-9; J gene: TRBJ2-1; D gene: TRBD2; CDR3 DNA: TGTGCCAGCAGTGAAACTAGCGGAGACAATGAGCAGTTCTTC; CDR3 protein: CASSETSGDNEQFF
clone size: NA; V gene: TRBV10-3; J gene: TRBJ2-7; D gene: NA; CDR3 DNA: TGTGCCATCAGTGAGTCGGGCTGGGAGATCGGAGCCTACGAGCAGTACTTC; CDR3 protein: CAISESGWEIGAYEQYF
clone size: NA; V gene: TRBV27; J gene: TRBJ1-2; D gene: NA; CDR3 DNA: TGTGCCAGCAGCCTTACTTACGAGAACTATGGCTACACCTTC; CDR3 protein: CASSLTYENYGYTF
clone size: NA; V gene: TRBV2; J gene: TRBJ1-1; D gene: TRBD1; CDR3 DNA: TGTGCCAGCAAAACAGGGGGCCTGACTGAAGCTTTCTTT; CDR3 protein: CASKTGGLTEAFF
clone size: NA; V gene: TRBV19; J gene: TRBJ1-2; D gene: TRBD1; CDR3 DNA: TGTGCCAGTAGTATGGGACAGGGGCTTTCTGGCTACACCTTC; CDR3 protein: CASSMGQGLSGYTF
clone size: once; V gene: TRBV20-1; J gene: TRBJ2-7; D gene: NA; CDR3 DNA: TGCAGTGTGGCAGGGTCCTACGAGCAGTACTTC; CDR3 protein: CSVAGSYEQYF
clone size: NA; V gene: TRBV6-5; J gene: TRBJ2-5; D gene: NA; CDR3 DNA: TGTGCCAGCAGTTCCCACAGCCAAGAGACCCAGTACTTC; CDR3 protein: CASSSHSQETQYF
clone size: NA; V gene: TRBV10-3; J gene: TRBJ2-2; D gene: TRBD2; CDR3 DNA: TGTGCCATCAGTGAGTCGAAGGGACTAGCGACCACCGGGGAGCTGTTTTTT; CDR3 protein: CAISESKGLATTGELFF
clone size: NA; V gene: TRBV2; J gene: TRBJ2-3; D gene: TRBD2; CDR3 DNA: TGTGCCAGCAGTGCCCTGAGCGGGAGGGCCGCAGATACGCAGTATTTT; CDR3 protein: CASSALSGRAADTQYF
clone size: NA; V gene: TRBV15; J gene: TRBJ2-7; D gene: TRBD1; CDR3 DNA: TGTGCCACCAGCAGAGGCCAGGGGGTGATCTACGAGCAGTACTTC; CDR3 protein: CATSRGQGVIYEQYF